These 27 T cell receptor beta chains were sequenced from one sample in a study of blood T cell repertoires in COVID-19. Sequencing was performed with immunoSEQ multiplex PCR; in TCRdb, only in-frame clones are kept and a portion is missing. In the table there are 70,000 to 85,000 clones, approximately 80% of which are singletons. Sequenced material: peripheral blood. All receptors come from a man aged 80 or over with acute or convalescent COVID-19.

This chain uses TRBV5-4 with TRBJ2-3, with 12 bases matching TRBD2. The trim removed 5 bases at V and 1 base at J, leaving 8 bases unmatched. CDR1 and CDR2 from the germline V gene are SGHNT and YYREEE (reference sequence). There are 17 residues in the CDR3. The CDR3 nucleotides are TGTGCCAGCAGGTCTAGCGGGGGGGCCTCGGGCACAGATACGCAGTATTTT. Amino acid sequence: CASRSSGGASGTDTQYF.

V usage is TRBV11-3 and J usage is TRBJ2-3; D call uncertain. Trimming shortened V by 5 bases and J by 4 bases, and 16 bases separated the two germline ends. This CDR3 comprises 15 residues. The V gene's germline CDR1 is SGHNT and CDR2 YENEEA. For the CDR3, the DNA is TGTGCCAGCAGCCCGCGACGTGGAGCTGCAGATACGCAGTATTTT. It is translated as CASSPRRGAADTQYF. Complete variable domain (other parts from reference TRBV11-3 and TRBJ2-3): EAGVVQSPRYKIIEKKQPVAFWCNPISGHNTLYWYLQNLGQGPELLIRYENEEAVDDSQLPKDRFSAERLKGVDSTLKIQPAELGDSAVYLCASSPRRGAADTQYFGPGTRLTVL.

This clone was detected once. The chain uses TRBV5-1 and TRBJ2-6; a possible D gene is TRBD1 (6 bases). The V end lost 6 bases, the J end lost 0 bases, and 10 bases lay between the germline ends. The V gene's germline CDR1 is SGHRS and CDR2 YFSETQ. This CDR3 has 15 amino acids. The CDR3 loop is CASIQGFSGANVLTF. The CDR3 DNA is TGCGCCAGCATACAGGGTTTCTCTGGGGCCAACGTCCTGACTTTC.

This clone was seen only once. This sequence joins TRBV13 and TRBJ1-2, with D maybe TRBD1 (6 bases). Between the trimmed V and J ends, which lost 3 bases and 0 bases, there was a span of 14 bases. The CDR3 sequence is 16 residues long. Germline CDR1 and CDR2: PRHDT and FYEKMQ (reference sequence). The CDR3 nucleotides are TGTGCCAGCAGCTTTACAGGGCTACTTCCTAACTATGGCTACACCTTC. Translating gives CASSFTGLLPNYGYTF.

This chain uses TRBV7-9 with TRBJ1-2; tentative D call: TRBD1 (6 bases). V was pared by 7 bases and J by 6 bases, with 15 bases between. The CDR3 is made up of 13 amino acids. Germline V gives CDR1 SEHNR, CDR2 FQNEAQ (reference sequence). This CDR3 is CASTTLTGNGYTF. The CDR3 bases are TGTGCCAGCACCACGTTGACAGGAAATGGCTACACCTTC.

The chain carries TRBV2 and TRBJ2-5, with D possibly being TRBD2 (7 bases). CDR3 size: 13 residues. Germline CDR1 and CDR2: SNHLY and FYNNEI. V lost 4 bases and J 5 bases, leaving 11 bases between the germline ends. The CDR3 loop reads CASSGGGDETQYF. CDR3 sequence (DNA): TGTGCCAGCAGTGGCGGGGGCGATGAGACCCAGTACTTC.

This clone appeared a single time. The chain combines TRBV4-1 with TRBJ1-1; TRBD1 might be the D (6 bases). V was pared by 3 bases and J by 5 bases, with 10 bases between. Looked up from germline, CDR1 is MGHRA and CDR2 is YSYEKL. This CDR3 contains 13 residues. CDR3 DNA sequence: TGCGCCAGCAGCCAGGGGGCGCGGACTGAAGCTTTCTTT. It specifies CASSQGARTEAFF.

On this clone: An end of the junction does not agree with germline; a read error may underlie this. CDR3 sequence: CASGLVGQPSSW. The DNA of the CDR3 is TGTGCTAGTGGTTTGGTAGGACAGCCGTCTTCGTGG. This chain links TRBV12-5 with TRBJ1-1, with D perhaps TRBD1 (6 bases). The CDR3 has 12 residues. Germline V gene data show CDR1 as LGHNT and CDR2 as FRNRAP. Filled out from reference TRBV12-5 and TRBJ1-1, the complete variable domain reads DARVTQTPRHKVTEMGQEVTMRCQPILGHNTVFWYRQTMMQGLELLAYFRNRAPLDDSGMPKDRFSAEMPDATLATLKIQPSEPRDSAVYFCASGLVGQPSSWGQGTRLTVV.

CDR3 residues: CSVGTTLYGYTF. CDR3 sequence (DNA): TGCAGCGTTGGGACAACCTTATATGGCTACACCTTC. The V call is TRBV29-1, the J call TRBJ1-2, with D perhaps matching TRBD1 (5 bases). CDR1 and CDR2 from the germline V gene are SQVTM and ANQGSEA. V was trimmed by 4 bases and J by 5 bases, leaving 11 bases between them. This CDR3 contains 12 residues. The full variable domain, with the rest looked up from reference TRBV29-1 and TRBJ1-2, is SAVISQKPSRDICQRGTSLTIQCQVDSQVTMMFWYRQQPGQSLTLIATANQGSEATYESGFVIDKFPISRPNLTFSTLTVSNMSPEDSSIYLCSVGTTLYGYTFGSGTRLTVV.

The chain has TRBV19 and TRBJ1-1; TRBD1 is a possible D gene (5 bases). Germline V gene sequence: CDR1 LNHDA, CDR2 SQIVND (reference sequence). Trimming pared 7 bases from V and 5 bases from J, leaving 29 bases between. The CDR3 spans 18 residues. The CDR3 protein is CASTLLLAAGASRTEAFF. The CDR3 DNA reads TGTGCCAGTACCCTTCTATTAGCGGCTGGGGCTTCAAGGACTGAAGCTTTCTTT.

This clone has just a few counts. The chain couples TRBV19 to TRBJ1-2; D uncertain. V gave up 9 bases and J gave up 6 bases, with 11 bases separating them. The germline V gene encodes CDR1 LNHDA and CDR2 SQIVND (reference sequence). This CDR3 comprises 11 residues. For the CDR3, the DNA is TGTGCCAGGGGCAGACAAGATGGCTACACCTTC. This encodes CARGRQDGYTF.

The CDR3 nucleotides read TGTGCCAGCAGCCGACAGGGACGGTCCTACAATGAGCAGTTCTTC. Translation gives CASSRQGRSYNEQFF. The chain uses TRBV7-3 and TRBJ2-1, with TRBD1 identical over 7 bases. In germline, CDR1 is SGHTA, CDR2 FQGTGA. With V trimmed by 5 bases and J by 1 base, 5 bases remained unmatched. This CDR3 has 15 amino acids.

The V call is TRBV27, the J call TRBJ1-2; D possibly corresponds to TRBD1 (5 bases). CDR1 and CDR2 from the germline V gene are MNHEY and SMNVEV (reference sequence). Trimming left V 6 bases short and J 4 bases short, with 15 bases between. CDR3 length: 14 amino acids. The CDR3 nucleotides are TGTGCCAGCAGGATGAGTGGGCAGGGCTATGGCTACACCTTC. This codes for CASRMSGQGYGYTF.

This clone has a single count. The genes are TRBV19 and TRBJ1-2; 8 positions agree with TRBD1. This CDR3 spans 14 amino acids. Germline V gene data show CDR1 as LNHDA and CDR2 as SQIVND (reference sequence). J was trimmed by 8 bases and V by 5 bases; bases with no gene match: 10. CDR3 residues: CASSFRTGTRGYTF. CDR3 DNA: TGTGCCAGTAGTTTCCGGACAGGGACTCGGGGCTACACCTTC.

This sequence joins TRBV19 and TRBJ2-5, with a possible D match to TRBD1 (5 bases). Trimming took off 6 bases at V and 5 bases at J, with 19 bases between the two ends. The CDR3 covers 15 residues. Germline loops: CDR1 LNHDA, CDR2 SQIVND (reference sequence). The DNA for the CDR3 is TGTGCCAGTAGGGCCCAGGTCAGGGATGTTGAGACCCAGTACTTC. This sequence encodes CASRAQVRDVETQYF.

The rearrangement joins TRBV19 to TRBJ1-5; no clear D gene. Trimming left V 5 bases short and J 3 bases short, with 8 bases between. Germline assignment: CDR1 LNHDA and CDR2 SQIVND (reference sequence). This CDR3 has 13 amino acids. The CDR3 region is CASSAGINQPQHF. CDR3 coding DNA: TGTGCCAGTAGTGCGGGAATCAATCAGCCCCAGCATTTT. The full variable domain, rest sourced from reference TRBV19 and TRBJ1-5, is DGGITQSPKYLFRKEGQNVTLSCEQNLNHDAMYWYRQDPGQGLRLIYYSQIVNDFQKGDIAEGYSVSREKKESFPLTVTSAQKNPTAFYLCASSAGINQPQHFGDGTRLSIL.

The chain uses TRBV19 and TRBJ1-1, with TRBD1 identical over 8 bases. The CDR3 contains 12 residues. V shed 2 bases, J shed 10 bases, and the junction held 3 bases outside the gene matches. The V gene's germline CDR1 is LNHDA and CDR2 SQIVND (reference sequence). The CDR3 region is CASSIQGARAFF. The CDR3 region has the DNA TGTGCCAGTAGTATACAGGGGGCGCGAGCTTTCTTT.

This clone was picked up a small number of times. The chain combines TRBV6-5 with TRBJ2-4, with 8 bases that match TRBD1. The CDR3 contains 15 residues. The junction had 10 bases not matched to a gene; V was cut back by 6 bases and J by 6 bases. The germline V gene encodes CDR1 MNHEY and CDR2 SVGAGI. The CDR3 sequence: CASRPTRQGINIQYF. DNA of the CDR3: TGTGCCAGCAGACCGACAAGACAGGGGATAAACATTCAGTACTTC.

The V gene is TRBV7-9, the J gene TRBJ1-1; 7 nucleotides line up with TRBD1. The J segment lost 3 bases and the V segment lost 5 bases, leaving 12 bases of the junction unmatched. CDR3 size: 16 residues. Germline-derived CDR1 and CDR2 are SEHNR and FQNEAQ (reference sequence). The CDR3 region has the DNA TGTGCCAGCAGCCAAACACAGGGGCGAGGTGACACTGAAGCTTTCTTT. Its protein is CASSQTQGRGDTEAFF.

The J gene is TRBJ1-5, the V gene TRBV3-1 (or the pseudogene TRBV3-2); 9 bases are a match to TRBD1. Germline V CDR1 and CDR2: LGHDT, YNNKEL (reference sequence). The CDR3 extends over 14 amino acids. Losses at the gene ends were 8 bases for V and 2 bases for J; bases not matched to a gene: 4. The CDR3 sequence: CASGRTGGNQPQHF. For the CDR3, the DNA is TGTGCCAGCGGGAGGACAGGGGGCAATCAGCCCCAGCATTTT.

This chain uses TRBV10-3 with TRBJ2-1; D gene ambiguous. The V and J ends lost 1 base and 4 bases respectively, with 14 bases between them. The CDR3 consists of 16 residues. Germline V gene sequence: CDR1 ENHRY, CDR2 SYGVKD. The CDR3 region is CAISELVASSYNEQFF. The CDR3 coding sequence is TGTGCCATCAGTGAGTTGGTGGCTAGTTCTTACAATGAGCAGTTCTTC.

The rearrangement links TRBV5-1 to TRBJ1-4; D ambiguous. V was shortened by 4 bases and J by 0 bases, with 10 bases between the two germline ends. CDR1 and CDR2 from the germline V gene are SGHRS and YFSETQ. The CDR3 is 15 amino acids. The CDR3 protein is CASSVSSPTNEKLFF. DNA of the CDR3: TGCGCCAGCAGCGTTTCCAGTCCAACTAATGAAAAACTGTTTTTT. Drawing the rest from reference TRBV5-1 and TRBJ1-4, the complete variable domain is KAGVTQTPRYLIKTRGQQVTLSCSPISGHRSVSWYQQTPGQGLQFLFEYFSETQRNKGNFPGRFSGRQFSNSRSEMNVSTLELGDSALYLCASSVSSPTNEKLFFGSGTQLSVL.

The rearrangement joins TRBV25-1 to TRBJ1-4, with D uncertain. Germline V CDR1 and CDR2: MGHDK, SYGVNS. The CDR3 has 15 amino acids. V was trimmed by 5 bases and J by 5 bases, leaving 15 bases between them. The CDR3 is CASSPSRVTNEKLFF. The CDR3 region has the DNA TGTGCCAGCAGTCCTTCGCGGGTTACCAATGAAAAACTGTTTTTT.

The CDR3: CATSDSRGSQPQHF. CDR3 bases: TGTGCCACCAGTGATTCGCGGGGTAGTCAGCCCCAGCATTTT. The chain joins TRBV24-1 to TRBJ1-5; D unclear. CDR3 length: 14 residues. V lost 2 bases and J 6 bases, leaving 10 bases between the germline ends. The germline CDR1 and CDR2 sequences are KGHDR and SFDVKD.

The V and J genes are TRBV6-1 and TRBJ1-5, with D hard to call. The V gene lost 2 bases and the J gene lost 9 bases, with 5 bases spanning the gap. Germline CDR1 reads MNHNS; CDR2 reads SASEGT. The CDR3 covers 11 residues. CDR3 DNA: TGTGCCAGCAGTGAACTAATGCCCCAGCATTTT. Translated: CASSELMPQHF.

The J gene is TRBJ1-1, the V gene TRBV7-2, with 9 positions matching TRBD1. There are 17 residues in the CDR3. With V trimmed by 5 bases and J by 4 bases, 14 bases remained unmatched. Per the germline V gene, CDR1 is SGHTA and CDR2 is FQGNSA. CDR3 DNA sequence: TGTGCCAGCAGCCGCAAAGGACAGGGGATGGAGGGCACTGAAGCTTTCTTT. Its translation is CASSRKGQGMEGTEAFF.

CDR3 region: CASSSTGVSPIYEQYF. For the CDR3, the DNA is TGTGCCAGTAGTTCGACAGGGGTCTCACCGATCTACGAGCAGTACTTC. The chain employs TRBV19 and TRBJ2-7; TRBD1 aligns across 8 bases. The CDR3 covers 16 residues. J gave up 3 bases and V 5 bases, and 12 bases lay outside the gene matches. Germline CDR1 and CDR2: LNHDA and SQIVND (reference sequence).